The 26 T cell receptor beta chains below were found in one sample sequenced in a study of blood T cell repertoires in COVID-19. The repertoire was sequenced with immunoSEQ multiplex PCR; TCRdb's copy has only in-frame clones and lacks some. The data hold hundreds of thousands of clones, with approximately 90% observed a single time. Material for sequencing was peripheral blood. These receptors all come from a man aged 40-55 years with acute or convalescent COVID-19.

This clone was observed a handful of times. V gene TRBV7-2 combines with J gene TRBJ1-2, with a possible D match to TRBD1 (5 bases). The germline V and J ends were trimmed by 5 bases and 3 bases, with 16 bases remaining between them. Looked up from germline, CDR1 is SGHTA and CDR2 is FQGNSA. The CDR3 is 15 amino acids. The CDR3 is CASSPLVGGDYGYTF. The DNA for the CDR3 is TGTGCCAGCAGCCCCCTCGTGGGAGGGGACTATGGCTACACCTTC. Full variable domain (outside the CDR3, taken from reference TRBV7-2 and TRBJ1-2): GAGVSQSPSNKVTEKGKDVELRCDPISGHTALYWYRQSLGQGLEFLIYFQGNSAPDKSGLPSDRFSAERTGGSVSTLTIQRTQQEDSAVYLCASSPLVGGDYGYTFGSGTRLTVV.

The rearrangement uses TRBV9 and TRBJ1-1; 11 bases line up with TRBD1. V gave up 7 bases and J gave up 1 base; unmatched junction bases: 9. Germline V lookup: CDR1 SGDLS, CDR2 YYNGEE. CDR3 length: 16 amino acids. In nucleotides, the CDR3 is TGTGCCAGCTGCCAGGACAGGGGGCTGTGGAACACTGAAGCTTTCTTT. It codes for CASCQDRGLWNTEAFF.

The chain links TRBV5-6 to TRBJ1-5; 8 bases match TRBD1. Trimming removed 4 bases from V and 9 bases from J; junction bases left unmatched: 18. The germline CDR1 and CDR2 sequences are SGHDT and YYEEEE. The length of the CDR3 is 17 residues. The CDR3: CASSQLTGAEGAGPQHF. The CDR3 DNA sequence: TGTGCCAGCAGCCAATTGACAGGGGCCGAAGGAGCGGGGCCCCAGCATTTT.

The rearrangement uses TRBV5-4 and TRBJ2-7; 11 bases map to TRBD2. J lost 1 base, V lost 4 bases, and 4 bases had no gene match. The CDR3 loop spans 15 amino acids. Germline lookup yields CDR1 SGHNT and CDR2 YYREEE (reference sequence). In nucleotides, the CDR3 is TGTGCCAGCAGCATTTCTAGCGGGGGGTCCTACGAGCAGTACTTC. Its translation: CASSISSGGSYEQYF.

The chain has TRBV12-5 and TRBJ2-1; 9 positions agree with TRBD2. The CDR3 has 18 amino acids. Per germline, CDR1 LGHNT and CDR2 FRNRAP. V shed 2 bases and J 7 bases; nucleotides not matched to a gene: 15. This chain's CDR3 is CASGLTYPSGGNGNEQFF. CDR3 nucleotides: TGTGCTAGTGGTTTGACATACCCCAGCGGGGGGAATGGAAATGAGCAGTTCTTC. Looking up the rest from reference TRBV12-5 and TRBJ2-1 gives the full variable domain: DARVTQTPRHKVTEMGQEVTMRCQPILGHNTVFWYRQTMMQGLELLAYFRNRAPLDDSGMPKDRFSAEMPDATLATLKIQPSEPRDSAVYFCASGLTYPSGGNGNEQFFGPGTRLTVL.

This rearrangement joins TRBV6-5 to TRBJ1-3, with a possible D match to TRBD1 (5 bases). V lost 10 bases and J lost 4, with 17 bases in between. Germline V CDR1 and CDR2: MNHEY, SVGAGI. This CDR3 has 14 amino acids. CDR3: CATDSGGLGNTIYF. CDR3 sequence (DNA): TGTGCCACCGATTCCGGGGGGTTGGGAAACACCATATATTTT.

The rearrangement links TRBV29-1 to TRBJ2-3, with D maybe TRBD2 (6 bases). The CDR3 has 12 residues. Germline assignment: CDR1 SQVTM and CDR2 ANQGSEA. Trimming cost V 6 bases and J 6 bases, with 13 bases left between them. As DNA, the CDR3 is TGCAGCGTGGGGGGAAGTGGGGATACGCAGTATTTT. Protein sequence: CSVGGSGDTQYF.

The chain is built from TRBV5-1 and TRBJ2-7; 7 nucleotides match TRBD1. This CDR3 contains 14 residues. Germline V gene lookup returns CDR1 SGHRS and CDR2 YFSETQ. J lost 2 bases, V lost 4 bases, and 6 bases had no gene match. The CDR3 loop is CASSTGDWTYEQYF. The CDR3 DNA reads TGCGCCAGCAGCACAGGGGATTGGACCTACGAGCAGTACTTC.

The rearrangement links TRBV4-1 to TRBJ1-5; 8 positions match TRBD1. J gave up 5 bases and V 0 bases, and 3 bases lay outside the gene matches. CDR3 size: 15 residues. Looked up from germline, CDR1 is MGHRA and CDR2 is YSYEKL. CDR3 in DNA: TGCGCCAGCAGCCAAGAAGCGACAGGGGATCAGCCCCAGCATTTT. Protein sequence: CASSQEATGDQPQHF.

The rearrangement joins TRBV19 to TRBJ1-1; D is perhaps TRBD1 (5 bases). This CDR3 is 12 amino acids long. Germline V CDR1 and CDR2: LNHDA, SQIVND (reference sequence). V was shortened by 7 bases and J by 5 bases, with 11 bases between the two germline ends. CDR3 in DNA: TGTGCCAGTAATCAGGGTACGACTGAAGCTTTCTTT. Translated: CASNQGTTEAFF.

The V and J genes are TRBV24-1 and TRBJ2-3; the D gene is possibly TRBD2 (5 bases). The germline V and J ends were trimmed by 1 base and 8 bases, with 12 bases remaining between them. Germline V gene data show CDR1 as KGHDR and CDR2 as SFDVKD. This CDR3 contains 14 residues. This CDR3 reads CATSDFHLAGTQYF. CDR3 in DNA: TGTGCCACCAGTGATTTCCATCTTGCGGGTACGCAGTATTTT.

J is TRBJ1-3 and V is TRBV27, with D maybe TRBD1 (5 bases). Germline CDR1 is MNHEY and CDR2 is SMNVEV (reference sequence). The V end was cut by 6 bases, the J end by 3 bases, with 15 bases between. There are 15 residues in the CDR3. CDR3 protein: CASSVSGRYGNTIYF. The DNA for the CDR3 is TGTGCCAGCAGCGTGTCAGGGAGGTATGGAAACACCATATATTTT.

The chain couples TRBV4-2 to TRBJ2-6; D is possibly TRBD1 (6 bases). Germline V gene sequence: CDR1 LGHNA, CDR2 YNFKEQ. The V gene lost 4 bases and the J gene lost 0 bases, with 10 bases spanning the gap. This CDR3 has 16 amino acids. In nucleotides, the CDR3 is TGTGCCAGCAGCCTAACAGGGAACTCTGGGGCCAACGTCCTGACTTTC. Protein: CASSLTGNSGANVLTF.

The rearrangement links TRBV6-5 to TRBJ1-3; D ambiguous. Germline CDR1 and CDR2: MNHEY and SVGAGI. The CDR3 length is 15 residues. The V end was cut by 7 bases, the J end by 0 bases, with 13 bases between. The CDR3 coding sequence is TGTGCCAGCACTTGGGCGGGAAGCTCTGGAAACACCATATATTTT. This encodes CASTWAGSSGNTIYF.

The chain employs TRBV28 and TRBJ1-3; the D is unclear. V shed 6 bases and J shed 3 bases, with 12 bases lying between them. Germline loops: CDR1 MDHEN, CDR2 SYDVKM. CDR3 length: 14 amino acids. The CDR3 nucleotides read TGTGCCAGCAGCCGCCCCGGGGTTGGAAACACCATATATTTT. Translated, it gives CASSRPGVGNTIYF.

The chain joins TRBV7-9 to TRBJ1-1; D gene uncertain. V shed 3 bases and J shed 4 bases, with 6 bases lying between them. This CDR3 has 12 residues. Germline values: CDR1 SEHNR, CDR2 FQNEAQ (reference sequence). CDR3 sequence reads: CASSFVSTEAFF. CDR3 nucleotides: TGTGCCAGCAGCTTCGTCAGCACTGAAGCTTTCTTT.

The V gene is TRBV6-1, the J gene TRBJ1-5; 10 bases line up with TRBD1. The CDR3 sequence is 16 residues long. J lost 3 bases, V lost 4 bases, and 6 bases had no gene match. Germline loops: CDR1 MNHNS, CDR2 SASEGT. The CDR3 sequence is CASSGWTGGINQPQHF. The DNA for the CDR3 is TGTGCCAGCAGTGGATGGACAGGGGGGATCAATCAGCCCCAGCATTTT.

The J gene is TRBJ1-4, the V gene TRBV2; 7 bases line up with TRBD1. V dropped 7 bases and J dropped 11; count of bases not matched to a gene: 4. Germline values: CDR1 SNHLY, CDR2 FYNNEI. The length of the CDR3 is 11 residues. CDR3: CASKTGRKLFF. CDR3 bases: TGTGCCAGCAAGACAGGGCGGAAACTGTTTTTT.

With respect to this clone: One end of the junction fails to match germline, which may point to a read error. The chain combines TRBV11-3 with TRBJ1-1; possible D gene TRBD1, 6 bases. CDR1 SGHNT and CDR2 YENEEA come from the germline V gene. The CDR3 totals 13 residues. This CDR3 is CASSLDPSTGAFF. CDR3 in DNA: TGTGCCAGCAGCCTAGACCCTTCGACAGGTGCTTTCTTT.

The rearrangement joins TRBV4-1 to TRBJ2-7, with 11 nucleotides matching TRBD2. Germline V CDR1 and CDR2: MGHRA, YSYEKL. CDR3 length: 15 residues. V lost 5 bases to trimming and J lost 4 bases; unmatched junction nucleotides: 7. CDR3: CASSSRGTSGYEQYF. The CDR3 coding sequence is TGCGCCAGCAGCTCGAGAGGGACTAGCGGTTACGAGCAGTACTTC.

The chain employs TRBV7-9 and TRBJ1-5; D is uncertain. Trimming stripped 4 bases from V and 5 bases from J, with 9 bases between. In germline, CDR1 is SEHNR, CDR2 FQNEAQ (reference sequence). This CDR3 has 13 residues. The CDR3 nucleotides read TGTGCCAGCAGCTATCCCGGGGATCAGCCCCAGCATTTT. Amino acid sequence: CASSYPGDQPQHF. Full variable domain (missing parts from reference TRBV7-9 and TRBJ1-5): DTGVSQNPRHKITKRGQNVTFRCDPISEHNRLYWYRQTLGQGPEFLTYFQNEAQLEKSRLLSDRFSAERPKGSFSTLEIQRTEQGDSAMYLCASSYPGDQPQHFGDGTRLSIL.

The rearrangement joins TRBV2 to TRBJ1-1; TRBD1 agrees at 10 bases. After removal of 6 bases from V and 11 bases from J, the junction contained 15 bases not matched to a gene. This CDR3 is 15 amino acids long. Germline V CDR1 and CDR2: SNHLY, FYNNEI. For the CDR3, the DNA is TGTGCCAGCAGCCCTCGCGGACAGGGGGACGCAAGGGCTTTCTTT. This codes for CASSPRGQGDARAFF. The full variable domain, with the rest looked up from reference TRBV2 and TRBJ1-1, is EPEVTQTPSHQVTQMGQEVILRCVPISNHLYFYWYRQILGQKVEFLVSFYNNEISEKSEIFDDQFSVERPDGSNFTLKIRSTKLEDSAMYFCASSPRGQGDARAFFGQGTRLTVV.

The V and J genes are TRBV7-9 and TRBJ2-2; 7 nucleotides match TRBD2. V was pared by 4 bases and J by 0 bases, with 11 bases of the junction left unmatched. CDR3 length: 18 residues. Germline V gene data show CDR1 as SEHNR and CDR2 as FQNEAQ (reference sequence). CDR3 bases: TGTGCCAGCAGCTCAAGCGGGGCAGGGAGGACGAACACCGGGGAGCTGTTTTTT. It yields the protein CASSSSGAGRTNTGELFF.

V gene TRBV7-3 combines with J gene TRBJ1-2; 9 bases are shared with TRBD1. The V gene's germline CDR1 is SGHTA and CDR2 FQGTGA. The CDR3 is made up of 18 amino acids. V lost 3 bases and J lost 5; bases outside the gene matches: 16. CDR3 protein: CASSFNRDRENRLYGYTF. CDR3 coding DNA: TGTGCCAGCAGCTTCAACCGGGACAGGGAAAATCGTCTATATGGCTACACCTTC.

The gene calls are TRBV5-1 and TRBJ2-7; D might be TRBD2 (6 bases). The CDR3 runs 17 residues. V lost 4 bases, J lost 4 bases, and 24 bases lay in between. The V gene's germline CDR1 is SGHRS and CDR2 YFSETQ. The CDR3 region is CASSVGFGGGRRYEQYF. The CDR3 region has the DNA TGCGCCAGCAGCGTAGGGTTTGGGGGAGGAAGAAGGTACGAGCAGTACTTC.

The chain is built from TRBV5-1 and TRBJ1-3, with unresolved D. V lost 7 bases and J lost 0, with 26 bases in between. Germline V gives CDR1 SGHRS, CDR2 YFSETQ. The CDR3 is made up of 19 amino acids. The CDR3 loop reads CASSLGPPGEGSSGNTIYF. CDR3 DNA sequence: TGCGCCAGCTCATTGGGCCCCCCCGGGGAAGGGAGCTCTGGAAACACCATATATTTT.